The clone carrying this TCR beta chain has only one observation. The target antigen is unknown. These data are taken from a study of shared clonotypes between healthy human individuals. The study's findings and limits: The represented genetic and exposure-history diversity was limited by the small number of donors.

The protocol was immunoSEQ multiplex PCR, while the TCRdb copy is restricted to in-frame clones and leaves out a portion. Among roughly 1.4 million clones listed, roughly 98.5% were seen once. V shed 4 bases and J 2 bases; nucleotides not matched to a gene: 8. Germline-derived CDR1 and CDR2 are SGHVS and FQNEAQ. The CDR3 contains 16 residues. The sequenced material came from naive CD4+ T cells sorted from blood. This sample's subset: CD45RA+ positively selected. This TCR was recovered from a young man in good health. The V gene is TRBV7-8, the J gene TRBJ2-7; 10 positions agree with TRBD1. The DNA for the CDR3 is TGTGCCAGCAGCTACCTACCGGGACAGGGGACCTACGAGCAGTACTTC. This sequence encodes CASSYLPGQGTYEQYF.